Only a few counts were recorded for the clone carrying this T cell receptor (beta chain). What it binds is not known. A junction end diverges from the germline sequence, so it may reflect a read error. Dosing: nivolumab 3 mg/kg IV, weeks 1, 4, 7, 10, then every two weeks to week 26. This sample is part of a study of ipilimumab plus nivolumab after autologous stem cell transplantation. About the study: Myeloma cases were transplant-naive high-risk or relapsed within 3 years post first autologous transplant. Study observations and caveats: The authors say TCR, Treg and microbiome findings warrant further study.

Profiling relied on immunoSEQ multiplex PCR, and the TCRdb table lists in-frame clones only, not all of them. This table holds about 12,000 clones, about 70% found once. The CDR3 contains 14 residues. CDR1 SGHTA and CDR2 FQGTGA come from the germline V gene. The specimen comprised PBMCs, sampled in a trial of ipilimumab plus nivolumab as post-transplant consolidation. J is TRBJ1-2 and V is TRBV7-3; D ambiguous. This sequence originates from a male donor with multiple myeloma. As DNA, the CDR3 is TGCGCCAGCAGCCAATGGGGAGTTGTGGATGGCTACACCTTC. Translating gives CASSQWGVVDGYTF.